The clone carrying this T cell receptor beta chain was observed a single time. Its antigen is not identified. TCRdb itself ran the RT-PCR reads through MiXCR, one entry per CDR3 protein. This table has some 300,000 distinct CDR3 sequences, roughly 22% appearing once. The entry originates in a study of response to subunit inactivated influenza vaccine. Overall study findings and caveats: The authors put forward the suggestion that each seasonal influenza vaccination may bring in only a limited number of new T cells.

Trimming took off 0 bases at V and 0 bases at J, with 6 bases between the two ends. This CDR3 contains 14 residues. This rearrangement joins TRBV12-3 or TRBV12-4 to TRBJ2-7; D tentatively fits TRBD1 or TRBD2 (5 bases each). The sequencing used PBMCs from blood, collected about 19 months after vaccination. This sequence originates from a man in his fifties or sixties who received an inactivated influenza vaccine. In nucleotides, the CDR3 is TGTGCCAGCAGTTTAGCGGGGGACTCCTACGAGCAGTACTTC. Amino acid sequence: CASSLAGDSYEQYF.